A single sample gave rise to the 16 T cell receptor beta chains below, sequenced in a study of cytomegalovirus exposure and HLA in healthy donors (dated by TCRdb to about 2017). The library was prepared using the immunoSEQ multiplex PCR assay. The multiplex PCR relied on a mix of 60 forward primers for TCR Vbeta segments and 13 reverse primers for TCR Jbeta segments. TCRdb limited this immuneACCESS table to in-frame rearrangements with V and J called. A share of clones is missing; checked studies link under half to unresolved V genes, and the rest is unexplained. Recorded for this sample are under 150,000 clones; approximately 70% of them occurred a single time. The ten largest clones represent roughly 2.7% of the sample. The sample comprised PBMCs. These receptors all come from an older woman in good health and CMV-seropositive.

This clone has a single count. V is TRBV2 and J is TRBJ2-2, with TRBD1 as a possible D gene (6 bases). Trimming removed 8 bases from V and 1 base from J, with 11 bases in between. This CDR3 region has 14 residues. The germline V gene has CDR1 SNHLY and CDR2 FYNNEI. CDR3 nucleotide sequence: TGTGCCAGCGACAGGCCAAAGAACACCGGGGAGCTGTTTTTT. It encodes CASDRPKNTGELFF.

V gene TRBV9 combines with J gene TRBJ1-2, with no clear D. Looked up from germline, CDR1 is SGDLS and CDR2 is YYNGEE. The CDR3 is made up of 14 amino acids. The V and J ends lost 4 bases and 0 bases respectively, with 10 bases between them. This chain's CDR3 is CASSSSGANYGYTF. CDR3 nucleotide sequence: TGTGCCAGCAGCTCCTCGGGAGCTAACTATGGCTACACCTTC.

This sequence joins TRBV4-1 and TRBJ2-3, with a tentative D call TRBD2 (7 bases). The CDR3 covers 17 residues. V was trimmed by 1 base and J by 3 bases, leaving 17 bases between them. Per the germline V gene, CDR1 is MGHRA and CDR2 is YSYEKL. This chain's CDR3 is CASSQGWGGQKTDTQYF. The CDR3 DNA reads TGCGCCAGCAGCCAAGGGTGGGGGGGCCAAAAAACAGATACGCAGTATTTT.

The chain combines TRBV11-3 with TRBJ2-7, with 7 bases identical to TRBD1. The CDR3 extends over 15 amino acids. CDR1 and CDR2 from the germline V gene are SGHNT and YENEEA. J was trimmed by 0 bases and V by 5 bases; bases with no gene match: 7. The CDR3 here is CASSQSGTASYEQYF. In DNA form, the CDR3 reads TGTGCCAGCAGCCAGTCCGGGACAGCCTCCTACGAGCAGTACTTC.

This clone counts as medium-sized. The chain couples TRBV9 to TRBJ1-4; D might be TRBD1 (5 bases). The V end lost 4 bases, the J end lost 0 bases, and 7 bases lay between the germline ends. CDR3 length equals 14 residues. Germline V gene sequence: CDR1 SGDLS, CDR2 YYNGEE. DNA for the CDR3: TGTGCCAGCAGCTTGACAGCAACTAATGAAAAACTGTTTTTT. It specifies CASSLTATNEKLFF.

The CDR3 DNA follows: TGTGCCAGCAGCTTAGGACAGGGGGCGGGTAATTCACCCCTCCACTTT. Its translation is CASSLGQGAGNSPLHF. The chain links TRBV27 to TRBJ1-6, with 11 bases lining up with TRBD1. CDR1 is MNHEY, CDR2 SMNVEV, per germline (reference sequence). J lost 6 bases, V lost 6 bases, and 7 bases had no gene match. The CDR3 contains 16 residues.

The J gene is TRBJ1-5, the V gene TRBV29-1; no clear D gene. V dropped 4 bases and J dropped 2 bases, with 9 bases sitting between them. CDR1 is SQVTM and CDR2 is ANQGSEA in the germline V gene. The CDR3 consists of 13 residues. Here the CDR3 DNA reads TGCAGCGTTGGAGGTTGGGGCAATCAGCCCCAGCATTTT. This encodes CSVGGWGNQPQHF.

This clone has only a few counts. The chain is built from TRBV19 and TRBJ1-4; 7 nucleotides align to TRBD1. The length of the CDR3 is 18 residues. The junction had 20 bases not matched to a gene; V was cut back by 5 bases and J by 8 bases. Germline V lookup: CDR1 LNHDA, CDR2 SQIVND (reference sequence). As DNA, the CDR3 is TGTGCCAGTAGTTCGCAATCGGGACAGCTAAGCTTCGGGGAAAAACTGTTTTTT. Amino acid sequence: CASSSQSGQLSFGEKLFF.

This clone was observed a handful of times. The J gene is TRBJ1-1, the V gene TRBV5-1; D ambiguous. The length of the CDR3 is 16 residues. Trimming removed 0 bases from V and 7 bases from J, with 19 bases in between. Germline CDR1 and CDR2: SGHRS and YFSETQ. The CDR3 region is CASSLASGSLMGEAFF. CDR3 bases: TGCGCCAGCAGCTTGGCCTCGGGAAGTCTTATGGGTGAAGCTTTCTTT.

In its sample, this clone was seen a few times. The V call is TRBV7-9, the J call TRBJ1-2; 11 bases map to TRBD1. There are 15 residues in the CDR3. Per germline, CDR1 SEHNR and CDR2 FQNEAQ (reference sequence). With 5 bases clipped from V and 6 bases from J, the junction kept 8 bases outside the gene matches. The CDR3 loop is CASSLSDRGRHGYTF. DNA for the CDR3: TGTGCCAGCAGCCTGTCGGACAGGGGGCGACATGGCTACACCTTC.

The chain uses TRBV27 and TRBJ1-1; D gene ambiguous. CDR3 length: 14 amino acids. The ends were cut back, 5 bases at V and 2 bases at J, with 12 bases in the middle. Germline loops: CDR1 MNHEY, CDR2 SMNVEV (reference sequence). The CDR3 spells CASSPLGLNTEAFF. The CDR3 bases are TGTGCCAGCAGTCCCCTTGGGCTAAACACTGAAGCTTTCTTT.

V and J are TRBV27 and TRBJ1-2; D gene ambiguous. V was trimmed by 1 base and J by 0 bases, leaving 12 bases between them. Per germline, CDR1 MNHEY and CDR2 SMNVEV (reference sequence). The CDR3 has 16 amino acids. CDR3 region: CASSLLVGSSNYGYTF. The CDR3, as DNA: TGTGCCAGCAGTTTATTAGTGGGCAGCTCTAACTATGGCTACACCTTC.

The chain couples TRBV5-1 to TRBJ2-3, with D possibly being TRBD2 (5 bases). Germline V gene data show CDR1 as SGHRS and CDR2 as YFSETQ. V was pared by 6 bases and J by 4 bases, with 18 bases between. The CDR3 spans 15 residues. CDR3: CASTFGSNGADTQYF. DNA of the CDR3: TGCGCCAGCACCTTTGGGTCAAACGGGGCAGATACGCAGTATTTT.

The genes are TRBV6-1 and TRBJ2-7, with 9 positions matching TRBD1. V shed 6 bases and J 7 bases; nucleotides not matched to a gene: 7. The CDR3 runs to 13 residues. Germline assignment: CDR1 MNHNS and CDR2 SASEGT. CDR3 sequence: CASSWTGVIEQYF. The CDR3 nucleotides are TGTGCCAGCAGCTGGACAGGGGTTATTGAGCAGTACTTC.

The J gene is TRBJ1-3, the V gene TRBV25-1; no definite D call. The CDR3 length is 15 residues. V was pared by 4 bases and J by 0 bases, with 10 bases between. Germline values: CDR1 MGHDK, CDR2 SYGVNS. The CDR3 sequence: CASSGPGGSGNTIYF. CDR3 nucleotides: TGTGCCAGCAGTGGCCCGGGAGGCTCTGGAAACACCATATATTTT.

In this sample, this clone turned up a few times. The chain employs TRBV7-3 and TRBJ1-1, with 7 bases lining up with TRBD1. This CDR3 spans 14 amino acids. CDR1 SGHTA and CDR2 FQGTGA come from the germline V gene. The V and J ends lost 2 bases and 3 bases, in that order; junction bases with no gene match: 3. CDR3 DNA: TGTGCCAGCAGCTTAGGGGACAGCCACACTGAAGCTTTCTTT. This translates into CASSLGDSHTEAFF.